This TCR beta chain is from a study of technical replicates of blood from a handful of donors. TCRdb keeps only in-frame clones here, not all; method: immunoSEQ multiplex PCR. The table records around 68,000 clones, under 98% of them present only once. Unmatched junction bases numbered 3, after V lost 2 bases and J lost 5 bases. Per the germline V gene, CDR1 is LGHNA and CDR2 is YSLEER. This CDR3 is 14 amino acids long. The sequence came from a human donor in good health. Sequences were obtained from T cells isolated from PBMCs. This sequence joins TRBV4-3 and TRBJ1-1, with TRBD1 identical over 9 bases. The CDR3 sequence is CASSQRGTGTEAFF. For the CDR3, the DNA is TGCGCCAGCAGCCAAAGAGGGACAGGGACTGAAGCTTTCTTT.